One and the same sample provided the 14 T cell receptor beta chains below, sequenced in a study of blood T cell repertoires in COVID-19. TCRdb's table, derived via immunoSEQ multiplex PCR, lists solely in-frame clones and lacks some. Altogether approximately 150,000 clones are present, 65% to 85% being singletons, with the ten largest covering roughly 6%. The sequencing input was PBMCs or T cells enriched from blood (not recorded which). Source of these receptors: a man aged 35 to 55 who had recovered from COVID-19.

This clone was seen just once. V usage is TRBV27 and J usage is TRBJ1-5, with D possibly TRBD1 on 6 matching bases. The CDR3 runs 13 residues. V was trimmed by 4 bases and J by 3 bases, leaving 7 bases between them. Germline values: CDR1 MNHEY, CDR2 SMNVEV (reference sequence). In nucleotides, the CDR3 is TGTGCCAGCAGTTACAGGGTCAATCAGCCCCAGCATTTT. Its protein product is CASSYRVNQPQHF.

This chain joins TRBV9 and TRBJ1-6; D gene uncertain. Trimming took off 1 base at V and 4 bases at J, with 9 bases between the two ends. This CDR3 spans 15 amino acids. CDR1 is SGDLS and CDR2 is YYNGEE in the germline V gene. The CDR3 region has the DNA TGTGCCAGCAGCGTAACGGAGGGTTATAATTCACCCCTCCACTTT. Translating it yields CASSVTEGYNSPLHF.

The chain recombines TRBV10-3 with TRBJ2-7; D gene ambiguous. The germline V gene has CDR1 ENHRY and CDR2 SYGVKD. Trimming cost V 3 bases and J 1 base, with 7 bases left between them. There are 13 residues in the CDR3. The CDR3 nucleotides are TGTGCCATCAGTGATTTACTTTCCTACGAGCAGTACTTC. This codes for CAISDLLSYEQYF.

This chain joins TRBV6-5 and TRBJ1-6; D unclear. Trimming shortened V by 9 bases and J by 10 bases, and 22 bases separated the two germline ends. The CDR3 covers 15 residues. Germline loops: CDR1 MNHEY, CDR2 SVGAGI. The CDR3 sequence is CASRTPEGPRSPLHF. The CDR3 coding sequence is TGTGCCAGTAGGACGCCCGAGGGCCCCAGGTCACCCCTCCACTTT.

V gene TRBV18 combines with J gene TRBJ2-5; tentatively, D is TRBD2 (5 bases). The CDR3 consists of 13 residues. Trimming stripped 5 bases from V and 0 bases from J, with 7 bases between. CDR1 KGHSH and CDR2 LQKENI come from the germline V gene. In DNA, the CDR3 is TGTGCCAGCTCATCGGACTACCAAGAGACCCAGTACTTC. Its protein product is CASSSDYQETQYF. Filled out from reference TRBV18 and TRBJ2-5, the complete variable domain reads NAGVMQNPRHLVRRRGQEARLRCSPMKGHSHVYWYRQLPEEGLKFMVYLQKENIIDESGMPKERFSAEFPKEGPSILRIQQVVRGDSAAYFCASSSDYQETQYFGPGTRLLVL.

This clone was seen just once. This chain links TRBV6-5 with TRBJ1-6, with 7 positions matching TRBD1. Trimming took 4 bases from V and 7 from J; bases not matched to a gene: 7. The CDR3 totals 15 residues. Germline V CDR1 and CDR2: MNHEY, SVGAGI. The CDR3 DNA follows: TGTGCCAGCAGTTCAGACAGGGTGATGAATTCACCCCTCCACTTT. Its translation is CASSSDRVMNSPLHF.

The J gene is TRBJ2-1, the V gene TRBV7-7; D call uncertain. V lost 5 bases and J 12 bases, leaving 17 bases between the germline ends. The CDR3 runs to 13 residues. Germline CDR1 is SSHAT and CDR2 is FNYEAQ (reference sequence). The CDR3 coding sequence is TGTGCCAGCAGCCCCCCCGGCCTTGGCGGGCAGTTCTTC. Its translation is CASSPPGLGGQFF.

The rearrangement uses TRBV15 and TRBJ2-5; 10 nucleotides agree with TRBD2. CDR3 length: 16 amino acids. Trimming cost V 3 bases and J 1 base; bases outside gene matches: 5. Germline V gene sequence: CDR1 LNHNV, CDR2 YYDKDF (reference sequence). This CDR3 reads CATSSGSSGGQETQYF. The CDR3 nucleotides are TGTGCCACCAGCAGTGGGTCTAGCGGGGGCCAAGAGACCCAGTACTTC.

The J gene is TRBJ1-2, the V gene TRBV18; 7 nucleotides align to TRBD1. Unmatched junction bases numbered 7, after V lost 4 bases and J lost 2 bases. The CDR3 covers 15 residues. Looked up from germline, CDR1 is KGHSH and CDR2 is LQKENI. The CDR3 DNA reads as TGTGCCAGCTCACGGGACAGTCTTCCCAACTATGGCTACACCTTC. It codes for CASSRDSLPNYGYTF. Full variable domain (rest looked up from reference TRBV18 and TRBJ1-2): NAGVMQNPRHLVRRRGQEARLRCSPMKGHSHVYWYRQLPEEGLKFMVYLQKENIIDESGMPKERFSAEFPKEGPSILRIQQVVRGDSAAYFCASSRDSLPNYGYTFGSGTRLTVV.

In this sample, this clone turned up a few times. The chain recombines TRBV5-1 with TRBJ1-1; 9 nucleotides agree with TRBD1. With 4 bases clipped from V and 5 bases from J, the junction kept 9 bases outside the gene matches. The CDR3 contains 15 residues. Germline V gene data show CDR1 as SGHRS and CDR2 as YFSETQ. The CDR3 is CASSRSGQGGTEAFF. The CDR3 DNA follows: TGCGCCAGCAGCCGATCGGGACAGGGAGGAACTGAAGCTTTCTTT.

The chain links TRBV5-4 to TRBJ1-2; D not certain. This CDR3 spans 15 amino acids. Germline assignment: CDR1 SGHNT and CDR2 YYREEE (reference sequence). V gave up 1 base and J gave up 4 bases, with 14 bases separating them. CDR3 loop: CASSLSWRNSYGYTF. The CDR3 DNA reads as TGTGCCAGCAGCTTGAGTTGGCGGAACTCCTATGGCTACACCTTC.

The rearrangement joins TRBV7-2 to TRBJ1-2, with a possible D match to TRBD1 (6 bases). The CDR3 is 14 amino acids. Per germline, CDR1 SGHTA and CDR2 FQGNSA. Trimming shortened V by 5 bases and J by 4 bases, and 14 bases separated the two germline ends. The CDR3 reads CASSPRQVVYGYTF. In nucleotides, the CDR3 is TGTGCCAGCAGCCCACGACAGGTGGTCTATGGCTACACCTTC.

The chain is built from TRBV14 and TRBJ2-2, with no clear D. V dropped 0 bases and J dropped 4 bases, with 12 bases sitting between them. From germline, CDR1 is SGHDN and CDR2 FVKESK. The CDR3 runs 16 residues. CDR3 nucleotide sequence: TGTGCCAGCAGCCAAGAGTGGTCCAGTATCACCGGGGAGCTGTTTTTT. It codes for CASSQEWSSITGELFF.

V is TRBV6-5 and J is TRBJ2-7; D is possibly TRBD1 (6 bases). The germline V gene encodes CDR1 MNHEY and CDR2 SVGAGI. Between the trimmed V and J ends, which lost 0 bases and 2 bases, there was a span of 11 bases. The CDR3 has 15 residues. CDR3 amino acids: CASSYSARGPYEQYF. Written as DNA, the CDR3 is TGTGCCAGCAGTTACTCCGCCAGGGGTCCCTACGAGCAGTACTTC.